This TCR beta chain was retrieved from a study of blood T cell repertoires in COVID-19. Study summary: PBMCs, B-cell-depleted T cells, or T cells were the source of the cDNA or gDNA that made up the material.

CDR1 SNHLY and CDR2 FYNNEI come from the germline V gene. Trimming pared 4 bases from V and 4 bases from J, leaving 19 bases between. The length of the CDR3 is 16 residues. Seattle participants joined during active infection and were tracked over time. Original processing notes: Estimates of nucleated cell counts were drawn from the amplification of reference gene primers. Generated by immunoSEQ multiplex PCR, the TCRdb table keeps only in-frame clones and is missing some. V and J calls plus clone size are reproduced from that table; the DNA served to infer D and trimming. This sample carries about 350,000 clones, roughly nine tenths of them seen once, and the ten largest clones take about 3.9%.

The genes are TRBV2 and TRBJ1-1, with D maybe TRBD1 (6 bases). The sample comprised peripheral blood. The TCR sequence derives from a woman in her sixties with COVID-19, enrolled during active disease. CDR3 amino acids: CASSGYRVGQFTEAFF. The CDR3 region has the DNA TGTGCCAGCAGTGGATATCGGGTGGGACAATTCACTGAAGCTTTCTTT. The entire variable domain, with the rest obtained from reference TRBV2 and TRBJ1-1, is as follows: EPEVTQTPSHQVTQMGQEVILRCVPISNHLYFYWYRQILGQKVEFLVSFYNNEISEKSEIFDDQFSVERPDGSNFTLKIRSTKLEDSAMYFCASSGYRVGQFTEAFFGQGTRLTVV.